A selection of T cell receptor beta chains follows, all from one sample in a study of blood T cell repertoires in COVID-19. Using immunoSEQ multiplex PCR, the repertoire was profiled, and TCRdb retains in-frame clones only, with some absent. The table includes 80,000 to 85,000 clones, about four fifths detected once. Sequences were obtained from peripheral blood. The origin of the receptors is a human donor in a cohort sampled during active COVID-19. Both conserved end residues are part of each CDR3. The order of the fields is V gene, clone size, J gene, D gene, CDR3 protein, CDR3 DNA. The D gene is left open where the match is weak. Only part of the rows carry a size: once, few, many, or a class if the clone is expanded.

TRBV14	once	TRBJ2-2	NA	CASSPHDYNTGELFF	TGTGCCAGCAGCCCCCACGACTACAACACCGGGGAGCTGTTTTTT
TRBV5-1	once	TRBJ2-1	TRBD2	CASSFSAGGYNEQFF	TGCGCCAGCAGCTTCTCAGCGGGGGGCTACAATGAGCAGTTCTTC
TRBV27	NA	TRBJ1-1	TRBD1	CASMPRGRLNTEAFF	TGTGCCAGCATGCCCAGGGGGCGCCTGAACACTGAAGCTTTCTTT
TRBV15	NA	TRBJ2-6	TRBD1	CATYPGQPSGANVLTF	TGTGCCACGTATCCGGGACAGCCCTCTGGGGCCAACGTCCTGACTTTC
TRBV5-6	NA	TRBJ2-3	NA	CASSLGKTRGDTQYF	TGTGCCAGCAGCTTGGGTAAGACTCGCGGAGATACGCAGTATTTT
TRBV9	NA	TRBJ1-1	NA	CASSGDTFTEAFF	TGTGCCAGCAGCGGGGACACTTTCACTGAAGCTTTCTTT
TRBV19	NA	TRBJ1-1	NA	CASSNHIMTGMNTEAFF	TGTGCCAGTAGCAACCACATTATGACAGGAATGAACACTGAAGCTTTCTTT
TRBV5-4	NA	TRBJ1-6	NA	CASSFQNSPLHF	TGTGCCAGCAGCTTTCAGAATTCACCCCTCCACTTT
TRBV2	NA	TRBJ1-5	NA	CASSEPGALSLNQPQHF	TGTGCCAGCAGTGAGCCGGGAGCCCTTTCCCTCAATCAGCCCCAGCATTTT
TRBV13	NA	TRBJ2-6	NA	CASSPKFAPSGANVLTF	TGTGCCAGCAGCCCGAAGTTCGCGCCCTCTGGGGCCAACGTCCTGACTTTC
TRBV27	once	TRBJ1-2	NA	CASIRDNNNYGYTF	TGTGCCAGCATCCGGGACAACAATAACTATGGCTACACCTTC
TRBV20-1	NA	TRBJ2-7	TRBD2	CSASSGGSPGNEQYF	TGCAGTGCGAGTAGCGGGGGCTCTCCAGGAAACGAGCAGTACTTC
TRBV6-5	NA	TRBJ1-5	TRBD1	CASSPQGQVNQPQHF	TGTGCCAGCAGTCCGCAGGGACAGGTTAATCAGCCCCAGCATTTT
TRBV15	once	TRBJ1-4	NA	CATSRDHSRRDEKLFF	TGTGCCACCAGCAGAGATCACAGCAGGCGGGATGAAAAACTGTTTTTT
TRBV7-8	NA	TRBJ2-7	NA	CASSSESFHEQYF	TGTGCCAGCAGCTCCGAGAGTTTCCACGAGCAGTACTTC
TRBV3-1/TRBV3-2	NA	TRBJ2-1	TRBD1	CASRPRSGTAGEQFF	TGTGCCAGCAGACCACGGTCCGGGACAGCAGGTGAGCAGTTCTTC
TRBV7-9	NA	TRBJ2-1	TRBD2	CASSRTSGGAFSYNEQFF	TGTGCCAGCAGCCGGACTAGCGGGGGGGCGTTTTCCTACAATGAGCAGTTCTTC
TRBV19	NA	TRBJ1-3	NA	CASVRRAGNTIYF	TGTGCCAGCGTCCGGCGGGCCGGAAACACCATATATTTT
TRBV6-5	NA	TRBJ1-2	TRBD1	CASKTGVVYGYTF	TGTGCCAGCAAGACAGGGGTTGTCTATGGCTACACCTTC
TRBV6-6	NA	TRBJ1-1	TRBD1	CASSSYDRANTEAFF	TGTGCCAGCAGCTCCTACGACAGGGCAAACACTGAAGCTTTCTTT
TRBV5-1	NA	TRBJ1-3	TRBD1	CASSPVGTGGNTIYF	TGCGCCAGCAGCCCGGTTGGGACAGGGGGAAACACCATATATTTT
TRBV25-1	NA	TRBJ1-3	NA	CASSEGSNSGNTIYF	TGTGCCAGCAGTGAGGGCTCGAACTCTGGAAACACCATATATTTT
TRBV15	NA	TRBJ2-1	TRBD1	CATLGTGENEQFF	TGTGCCACCCTTGGGACAGGGGAAAATGAGCAGTTCTTC
TRBV6-2/TRBV6-3	NA	TRBJ1-3	NA	CASSYLGNTIYF	TGTGCCAGCAGTTACTTAGGAAACACCATATATTTT
TRBV21-1	NA	TRBJ1-5	NA	CASSKFRRGNQPQHF	TGTGCCAGCAGCAAGTTCCGGAGGGGCAATCAGCCCCAGCATTTT
TRBV25-1	NA	TRBJ1-2	NA	CASSERGGGSIYGYTF	TGTGCCAGCAGTGAAAGGGGCGGGGGGTCGATCTATGGCTACACCTTC
TRBV5-1	NA	TRBJ2-2	NA	CASRLDTGELFF	TGCGCCAGCAGACTAGACACCGGGGAGCTGTTTTTT
TRBV6-1	NA	TRBJ1-6	TRBD1	CASSDRDRVNSPLHF	TGTGCCAGCAGTGATCGGGACAGGGTAAATTCACCCCTCCACTTT
TRBV24-1	NA	TRBJ2-3	TRBD1	CATSDPSGTGLPDTQYF	TGTGCCACCAGTGACCCTTCTGGGACAGGGCTTCCAGATACGCAGTATTTT
TRBV7-3	NA	TRBJ2-1	TRBD1	CASSTTGVPYNEQFF	TGTGCCAGCAGCACGACAGGGGTGCCCTACAATGAGCAGTTCTTC
TRBV28	NA	TRBJ1-5	TRBD1	CASKEGADNQPQHF	TGTGCCAGCAAGGAGGGGGCTGACAATCAGCCCCAGCATTTT
TRBV18	few	TRBJ1-1	NA	CASSPGLGGSSEAFF	TGTGCCAGCTCACCCGGCCTGGGAGGGAGCTCTGAAGCTTTCTTT
TRBV5-1	few	TRBJ2-7	NA	CASGSQTGFSYEQYF	TGCGCCAGCGGGTCCCAGACAGGCTTCTCCTACGAGCAGTACTTC
TRBV5-1	NA	TRBJ2-1	NA	CASSPGEGGQYNEQFF	TGCGCCAGCAGCCCCGGGGAGGGGGGCCAATACAATGAGCAGTTCTTC
TRBV6-1	NA	TRBJ2-7	NA	CASSEGNGHLSYEQYF	TGTGCCAGCAGTGAAGGGAACGGACACCTCTCCTACGAGCAGTACTTC
TRBV6-4	once	TRBJ2-7	NA	CASNKLGPYEQYF	TGTGCCAGCAATAAACTAGGACCATACGAGCAGTACTTC
TRBV9	NA	TRBJ2-7	TRBD1	CASSPGDSRSYEQYF	TGTGCCAGCAGCCCTGGGGACAGCCGTTCCTACGAGCAGTACTTC
TRBV2	NA	TRBJ2-2	NA	CASSDQANTGELFF	TGTGCCAGCAGTGATCAGGCGAACACCGGGGAGCTGTTTTTT
TRBV5-1	NA	TRBJ2-3	TRBD1	CASSWGDRDTDTQYF	TGCGCCAGCAGCTGGGGGGACAGGGACACAGATACGCAGTATTTT